These 4 T cell receptor beta chains were sequenced from one sample in a study of blood T cell repertoires in COVID-19. Libraries were prepared by immunoSEQ multiplex PCR; TCRdb keeps only in-frame clonotypes and omits some of them. Of 85,000 to 90,000 clones in the sample, approximately 87% were seen once. The sample comprised peripheral blood. The receptors come from a human donor in a cohort sampled during active COVID-19.

This chain links TRBV6-4 with TRBJ2-1, with TRBD2 identical over 9 bases. V lost 0 bases, J lost 4 bases, and 4 bases stayed unmatched. CDR1 and CDR2 (germline): MRHNA, SNTAGT. The CDR3 has 16 amino acids. CDR3: CASSDSGSGSYNEQFF. CDR3 bases: TGTGCCAGCAGTGACTCGGGTAGCGGGAGTTACAATGAGCAGTTCTTC.

The rearrangement links TRBV5-4 to TRBJ1-3; possible D gene TRBD1, 5 bases. Trimming pared 1 base from V and 0 bases from J, leaving 8 bases between. The germline V gene has CDR1 SGHNT and CDR2 YYREEE (reference sequence). The CDR3 is 15 residues long. CDR3 nucleotides: TGTGCCAGCAGCTTGAAGGGGAACTCTGGAAACACCATATATTTT. It translates to CASSLKGNSGNTIYF.

The rearrangement joins TRBV27 to TRBJ2-6, with 7 bases that match TRBD1. The CDR3 covers 17 residues. Per germline, CDR1 MNHEY and CDR2 SMNVEV (reference sequence). Trimming cost V 10 bases and J 0 bases; bases outside gene matches: 12. DNA of the CDR3: TGTGCCACTTCGGGACAGTCCGACCTCTCTGGGGCCAACGTCCTGACTTTC. Translating gives CATSGQSDLSGANVLTF.

V usage is TRBV12-3 or TRBV12-4 and J usage is TRBJ1-1; D is possibly TRBD1 (6 bases). The CDR3 consists of 13 residues. Deletions cut 6 bases from V and 5 bases from J, with 13 bases between. The CDR3 spells CASSQGLRTEAFF. CDR3 nucleotides: TGTGCCAGCAGCCAGGGGTTGAGGACTGAAGCTTTCTTT.